Listed below are T cell receptor beta chains from one sample, sequenced in a study of CD8+ T cells in alopecia areata. Sequencing was performed with immunoSEQ multiplex PCR; in TCRdb, only in-frame clones are kept and a portion is missing. The sample records 90,000 to 150,000 clones, under 40% being singletons. The sequenced sample consisted of CD4+ T cells sorted from blood. These receptor sequences come from a human donor with alopecia areata. Both conserved end residues are part of each CDR3. The D gene is left open where the match is weak. The size field is filled for only some rows; it gives once, few, many or a size class.

TRBJ2-7	TRBV2	.	.	TGTGCCAGCAGTGAAGGGAGGATGGTGAACTACGAGCAGTACTTC	CASSEGRMVNYEQYF
TRBJ2-3	TRBV5-1	.	.	TGCGCCAGCAGCTCAGCACAGGAATCCCCCCAGTATTTT	CASSSAQESPQYF
TRBJ2-2	TRBV7-3	few	.	TGTGCCAGCAGCCTAAGTAGGGACACCGGGGAGCTGTTTTTT	CASSLSRDTGELFF
TRBJ2-7	TRBV7-2	.	.	TGTGCCAGCGGTCGGGAGAACTACGAGCAGTACTTC	CASGRENYEQYF
TRBJ1-1	TRBV27	.	.	TGTGCCAGCAGTTTAAACAGGGACACTGAAGCTTTCTTT	CASSLNRDTEAFF
TRBJ1-2	TRBV29-1	.	TRBD1	TGCAGCGGATGGACAGGGAACTATGGCTACACCTTC	CSGWTGNYGYTF
TRBJ2-7	TRBV7-9	.	.	TGTGCCAGCAGTTCGACGTCGGGGGGCCACGAGCAGTACTTC	CASSSTSGGHEQYF
TRBJ2-5	TRBV10-3	few	.	TGTGCCATCAGTGAGGAACGGGACCTTCAGGAGACCCAGTACTTC	CAISEERDLQETQYF
TRBJ1-6	TRBV7-3	.	TRBD1	TGTGCCAGCAGATCAGGGGGCGAGTCTACTTCACCCCTCCACTTT	CASRSGGESTSPLHF
TRBJ2-7	TRBV7-9	few	.	TGTGCCAGCAGCTTAGCCCCGGCGGAGTACGAGCAGTACTTC	CASSLAPAEYEQYF
TRBJ2-5	TRBV4-3	few	TRBD2	TGCGCCAGCAGCCAGGGAGCGGGACTAGCGGGAGGAGAGACCCAGTACTTC	CASSQGAGLAGGETQYF
TRBJ2-7	TRBV2	.	TRBD1	TGTGCCAGCAGTCTTGGACAGGGTTACTACGAGCAGTACTTC	CASSLGQGYYEQYF
TRBJ2-3	TRBV28	few	.	TGTGCCAGCAGTTCGCCGGGAGCCACAGATACGCAGTATTTT	CASSSPGATDTQYF
TRBJ2-7	TRBV7-2	.	TRBD1	TGTGCCAGCAGCTTAGCGGGGACAGGCTACGAGCAGTACTTC	CASSLAGTGYEQYF
TRBJ2-2	TRBV4-3	.	.	TGCGCCAGCAGCCAACTTTTGAACACCGGGGAGCTGTTTTTT	CASSQLLNTGELFF
TRBJ2-7	TRBV7-9	.	.	TGTGCCAGCAGCTTTCTGGGCAGACTCATAGGCGAGCAGTACTTC	CASSFLGRLIGEQYF
TRBJ2-7	TRBV30	once	.	TGTGCCTGGAGTGTCCTCTCCTACGAGCAGTACTTC	CAWSVLSYEQYF
TRBJ2-2	TRBV7-8	few	.	TGTGCCAGCAGCTTAGCGAGGGTCCCGGGACACACGAAGGGGGGGACCGGGGAGCTGTTTTTT	CASSLARVPGHTKGGTGELFF
TRBJ2-7	TRBV5-1	many	.	TGCGCCAGCAGCTTGGATAGGAGAGCCTACGAGCAGTACTTC	CASSLDRRAYEQYF
TRBJ1-2	TRBV29-1	.	TRBD1	TGCAGCGTTCGCCAGGGGGACTATGGCTACACCTTC	CSVRQGDYGYTF
TRBJ2-7	TRBV21-1	.	.	TGTGCCAGCAGCAAAGGGAGGGACAGGGCATACTACGAGCAGTACTTC	CASSKGRDRAYYEQYF
TRBJ2-5	TRBV30	.	.	TGTGCCTGGAGTGTACGCAACGGGGAGACCCAGTACTTC	CAWSVRNGETQYF
TRBJ2-7	TRBV14	.	TRBD2	TGTGCCAGCAGCCCCGCCCCTGCGGGAGCCTACGAGCAGTACTTC	CASSPAPAGAYEQYF
TRBJ2-3	TRBV29-1	few	.	TGCAGCGTTGAACTGAAGGATACGCAGTATTTT	CSVELKDTQYF
TRBJ2-1	TRBV28	.	TRBD1	TGTGCCAGCATCGCCGACAGGGCCGGCTCCTACAATGAGCAGTTCTTC	CASIADRAGSYNEQFF
TRBJ1-1	TRBV30	.	.	TGTGCCTGGAGTGTAAGAAGTCGAGGGAGGAGCACTGAAGCTTTCTTT	CAWSVRSRGRSTEAFF
TRBJ2-1	TRBV5-4	few	TRBD1	TGTGCCAGCAGCCTCCGACAGGGGGCTTTCAATGAGCAGTTCTTC	CASSLRQGAFNEQFF
TRBJ2-7	TRBV30	.	.	TGTGCCTGGAGTTCCCCTTCGGGCGAGCAGTACTTC	CAWSSPSGEQYF
TRBJ2-3	TRBV6-5	.	.	TGTGCCAGCAGTTACTCCGGACGGGTCGATACGCAGTATTTT	CASSYSGRVDTQYF
TRBJ2-7	TRBV4-3	.	.	TGCGCCAGCAGCCAAGAAGTACGTTACGAGCAGTACTTC	CASSQEVRYEQYF
TRBJ2-3	TRBV7-2	.	.	TGTGCCAGCAGCTTCGGTCACGCGACTAGCACAGATACGCAGTATTTT	CASSFGHATSTDTQYF
TRBJ2-1	TRBV4-2	few	.	TGTGCCAGCAGCCAAGTTGAGCGTGTGTGGGAGCAGTTCTTC	CASSQVERVWEQFF
TRBJ2-1	TRBV29-1	once	TRBD2	TGCAGCGTGGGTGGGACTAGCGGGGGAAGCTCCTACAATGAGCAGTTCTTC	CSVGGTSGGSSYNEQFF
TRBJ2-7	TRBV27	.	.	TGTGCCAGCAGCCCAGGACAGTCCTACGAGCAGTACTTC	CASSPGQSYEQYF
TRBJ1-2	TRBV18	.	.	TGTGCCAGCTCACCGAGGCAGGGCGGTAACTATGGCTACACCTTC	CASSPRQGGNYGYTF
TRBJ2-2	TRBV7-9	.	.	TGTGCCAGCAGATACGGCGGGGAGCTGTTTTTT	CASRYGGELFF
TRBJ1-1	TRBV29-1	.	TRBD1	TGCAGCGTTGAAGGGGACAGGGTTTCCGACACTGAAGCTTTCTTT	CSVEGDRVSDTEAFF
TRBJ2-5	TRBV15	.	.	TGTGCCACCAGCAGAGATCTAGGGGAGCCAACCCAGTACTTC	CATSRDLGEPTQYF
TRBJ2-7	TRBV29-1	.	.	TGCAGCGTTGAAGACGGGGGTGCGTCGTACGAGCAGTACTTC	CSVEDGGASYEQYF